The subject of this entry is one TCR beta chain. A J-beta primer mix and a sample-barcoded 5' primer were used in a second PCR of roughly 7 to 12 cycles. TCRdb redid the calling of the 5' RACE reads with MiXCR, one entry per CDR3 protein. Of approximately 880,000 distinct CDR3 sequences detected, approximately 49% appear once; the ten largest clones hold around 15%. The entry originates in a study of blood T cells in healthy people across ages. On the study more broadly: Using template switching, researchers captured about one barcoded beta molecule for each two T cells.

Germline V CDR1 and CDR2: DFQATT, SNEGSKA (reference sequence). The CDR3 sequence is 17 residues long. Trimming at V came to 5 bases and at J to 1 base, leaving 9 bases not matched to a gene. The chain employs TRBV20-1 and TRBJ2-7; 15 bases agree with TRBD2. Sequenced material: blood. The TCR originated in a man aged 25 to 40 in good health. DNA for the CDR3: TGCAGTGCTTTGCCGGGACTAGCGGGGGGTCGATCCTACGAGCAGTACTTC. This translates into CSALPGLAGGRSYEQYF.